This TCR beta chain was sequenced in a study of shared clonotypes between healthy human individuals. The table came from immunoSEQ multiplex PCR; TCRdb's copy has only in-frame clones and leaves some out. Here the sample spans 650,000 to 750,000 clones, about two thirds being singletons. This CDR3 spans 17 amino acids. The J segment lost 3 bases and the V segment lost 4 bases, leaving 11 bases of the junction unmatched. Looked up from germline, CDR1 is LNHDA and CDR2 is SQIVND (reference sequence). The chain combines TRBV19 with TRBJ1-2, with 10 bases fitting TRBD1. Source material: memory CD4+ T cells sorted from blood. Noted subset: CD45RA-negative fraction. This clonotype originated in a woman aged 25 to 45 in good health. The CDR3 here is CASSRSWDRGGDYGYTF. CDR3 DNA sequence: TGTGCCAGTAGTAGATCTTGGGACAGGGGAGGCGACTATGGCTACACCTTC.